A selection of T cell receptor beta chains follows, all from one sample in a study of Graves' ophthalmopathy and Graves' hyperthyroidism. TCRdb fed the multiplex PCR reads into MiXCR, producing one record per CDR3 protein. The sample yields approximately 700,000 distinct CDR3 sequences, 35% to 45% seen once. The sample was peripheral blood. Receptor source: an adult man with Graves' ophthalmopathy. Each CDR3 is given with its conserved first and last residue. A D gene is named only where the DNA matches it firmly. Clone sizes are given selectively: once, few, many, or a class where the clone is expanded.

V gene,clone size,J gene,D gene,CDR3 protein,CDR3 DNA
TRBV10-2,NA,TRBJ2-5,NA,CASSQDGGGTGETQYF,TGTGCCAGCAGCCAAGACGGGGGAGGTACCGGGGAGACCCAGTACTTC
TRBV10-3,many,TRBJ1-5,NA,CAISESGQMNQPQHF,TGTGCCATCAGTGAGTCTGGCCAGATGAATCAGCCCCAGCATTTT
TRBV20-1,many,TRBJ1-4,TRBD1,CSAREVTGNEKLFF,TGCAGTGCTAGAGAAGTGACAGGGAATGAAAAACTGTTTTTT
TRBV30,once,TRBJ2-7,NA,CAWSVARARYEQYF,TGTGCCTGGAGTGTCGCCAGGGCGAGATACGAGCAGTACTTC
TRBV29-1,NA,TRBJ1-4,NA,CSATHRDTLFF,TGCAGCGCAACCCACCGGGACACTCTGTTTTTT
TRBV6-5,many,TRBJ1-2,NA,CASRPWTAEGYTF,TGTGCCAGCAGACCTTGGACAGCCGAAGGCTACACCTTC
TRBV25-1,NA,TRBJ1-1,NA,CASKGPMNTEAFF,TGTGCCAGCAAGGGGCCAATGAACACTGAAGCTTTCTTT
TRBV10-3,many,TRBJ1-2,TRBD1,CAISEGDRSYGYTF,TGTGCCATCAGTGAAGGGGACAGGTCCTATGGCTACACCTTC
TRBV7-9,NA,TRBJ2-3,TRBD2,CASSPPGLAGVSTQYF,TGTGCCAGCAGCCCCCCTGGACTAGCGGGGGTTAGCACGCAGTATTTT
TRBV15,NA,TRBJ1-2,TRBD1,CATSGLAGQGYGYTF,TGTGCCACCAGCGGACTAGCGGGACAGGGGTATGGCTACACCTTC
TRBV14,few,TRBJ2-7,TRBD2,CASSHPGTSGVYEQYF,TGTGCCAGCAGCCATCCCGGGACTAGCGGGGTTTACGAGCAGTACTTC
TRBV13,many,TRBJ2-7,NA,CASSLVREQYF,TGTGCCAGCAGCTTAGTACGCGAGCAGTACTTC
TRBV6-2/TRBV6-3,NA,TRBJ2-3,TRBD1,CASSSAGTGNQDTQYF,TGTGCCAGCAGTTCTGCCGGGACAGGGAATCAGGATACGCAGTATTTT
TRBV10-3,NA,TRBJ1-3,NA,CAITGGLGNTIYF,TGTGCCATCACCGGGGGGCTAGGAAACACCATATATTTT
TRBV5-1,many,TRBJ2-2,NA,CASSLVGSGTGELFF,TGCGCCAGCAGCTTGGTTGGGAGTGGCACCGGGGAGCTGTTTTTT
TRBV6-5,many,TRBJ1-6,TRBD1,CASSDRVYNSPLHF,TGTGCCAGCAGCGACAGGGTGTATAATTCACCCCTCCACTTT
TRBV7-9,few,TRBJ1-3,NA,CASSLLGGASSGNTIYF,TGTGCCAGCAGCTTACTGGGGGGTGCAAGCTCTGGAAACACCATATATTTT
TRBV4-1,many,TRBJ2-7,NA,CASSQGPRANYEQYF,TGCGCCAGCAGCCAAGGTCCAAGAGCGAACTACGAGCAGTACTTC
TRBV25-1,NA,TRBJ2-7,NA,CASSQPRGLSYEQYF,TGTGCCAGCAGCCAGCCACGCGGACTCTCCTACGAGCAGTACTTC
TRBV29-1,many,TRBJ2-7,TRBD2,CSAALLAGGEYEQYF,TGCAGCGCCGCTCTCTTAGCGGGAGGGGAATACGAGCAGTACTTC
TRBV19,many,TRBJ1-5,NA,CASRRTVGQPQHF,TGTGCCAGTAGACGGACGGTGGGGCAGCCCCAGCATTTT
TRBV4-2,NA,TRBJ1-1,NA,CASSQDPWGNTEAFF,TGTGCCAGCAGCCAAGACCCGTGGGGGAACACTGAAGCTTTCTTT
TRBV6-1,NA,TRBJ1-2,NA,CASSAYGQSYGYTF,TGTGCCAGCAGTGCCTATGGACAGAGCTATGGCTACACCTTC
TRBV12-3/TRBV12-4,many,TRBJ2-5,TRBD1,CASSWTGGIETQYF,TGTGCCAGCAGCTGGACAGGGGGAATAGAGACCCAGTACTTC
TRBV2,NA,TRBJ2-6,NA,CAVTTHSGANVLTF,TGTGCGGTCACGACCCACTCTGGGGCCAACGTCCTGACTTTC
TRBV24-1,once,TRBJ1-2,NA,CATSASLLGTGNYGYTF,TGTGCCACCAGTGCTAGTCTTCTGGGAACAGGAAACTATGGCTACACCTTC
TRBV12-3/TRBV12-4,NA,TRBJ1-2,TRBD1,CASSFRTGATYGYTF,TGTGCCAGCAGTTTTAGGACAGGGGCGACGTATGGCTACACCTTC
TRBV10-3,NA,TRBJ2-5,TRBD1,CAISARSLGGRRETQYF,TGTGCCATCAGTGCTAGATCCCTAGGGGGCAGGAGGGAGACCCAGTACTTC
TRBV13,many,TRBJ1-1,TRBD1,CASSSPGQTEAFF,TGTGCCAGCAGCTCCCCGGGACAGACTGAAGCTTTCTTT
TRBV9,many,TRBJ2-5,NA,CASSADIAETQYF,TGTGCCAGCAGCGCGGACATCGCAGAGACCCAGTACTTC
TRBV24-1,many,TRBJ1-5,NA,CATSVTGRIPQHF,TGTGCCACCAGTGTTACAGGGCGGATACCCCAGCATTTT
TRBV12-3/TRBV12-4,many,TRBJ1-5,NA,CASSRDAGGQPQHF,TGTGCCAGCAGTCGGGACGCCGGGGGTCAGCCCCAGCATTTT
TRBV20-1,many,TRBJ2-5,TRBD2,CSALAGGPQETQYF,TGCAGTGCTCTAGCGGGGGGACCCCAAGAGACCCAGTACTTC